The 18 T cell receptor beta chains below all came from one sample that was sequenced in a study of cytomegalovirus exposure and HLA in healthy donors. 13 Jbeta primers and 60 Vbeta primers were used for the PCR. The method was immunoSEQ multiplex PCR; TCRdb's version includes in-frame clones alone and lacks a portion of them. The table shows about 190,000 clones, with under 85% occurring only once. Sequenced material: PBMCs. The receptor source for this set is a woman younger than 35 in good health and CMV-seronegative.

This clone turned up a few times. The V gene is TRBV7-8, the J gene TRBJ2-1, with no clear D. The CDR3 runs 12 residues. Germline CDR1 is SGHVS and CDR2 is FQNEAQ. Trimming pared 3 bases from V and 2 bases from J, leaving 2 bases between. The DNA of the CDR3 is TGTGCCAGCAGCTTCACCTACAATGAGCAGTTCTTC. Translation gives CASSFTYNEQFF.

A remark on this clone: A read error may produce the germline difference seen at one junction end. The chain joins TRBV7-9 to TRBJ1-2; 8 nucleotides align to TRBD1. CDR3 length: 14 residues. Germline CDR1 and CDR2: SEHNR and FQNEAQ (reference sequence). The CDR3 sequence is CSSSLGTGLSGYTF. CDR3 in DNA: TGTTCCAGCAGCTTAGGGACAGGCCTAAGTGGCTACACCTTC.

The rearrangement uses TRBV28 and TRBJ2-2; 10 bases fit TRBD1. Germline CDR1 is MDHEN and CDR2 is SYDVKM. This CDR3 has 17 residues. V was clipped by 8 bases and J by 2 bases; unmatched bases: 11. As DNA, the CDR3 is TGTGCCAGCCGGGACAGGGGATATCGCATCAACACCGGGGAGCTGTTTTTT. Protein product: CASRDRGYRINTGELFF. Combining the CDR3 with reference TRBV28 and TRBJ2-2 gives the whole variable domain DVKVTQSSRYLVKRTGEKVFLECVQDMDHENMFWYRQDPGLGLRLIYFSYDVKMKEKGDIPEGYSVSREKKERFSLILESASTNQTSMYLCASRDRGYRINTGELFFGEGSRLTVL.

V usage is TRBV5-6 and J usage is TRBJ2-7, with TRBD1 matching 7 bases. This CDR3 contains 15 residues. The ends lost 2 bases at V and 4 bases at J; junction bases unmatched: 9. Looked up from germline, CDR1 is SGHDT and CDR2 is YYEEEE. CDR3 coding DNA: TGTGCCAGCAGCTTCTATGGGACAGTAAGTTACGAGCAGTACTTC. It specifies CASSFYGTVSYEQYF.

This sequence joins TRBV5-1 and TRBJ1-3; D not certain. The CDR3 totals 14 residues. CDR1 is SGHRS and CDR2 is YFSETQ in the germline V gene. V lost 0 bases and J lost 0, with 4 bases in between. The CDR3 coding sequence is TGCGCCAGCAGCTTGGACATCTCTGGAAACACCATATATTTT. It yields the protein CASSLDISGNTIYF.

The V gene is TRBV5-1, the J gene TRBJ1-1, with 8 bases aligning to TRBD1. The CDR3 spans 14 residues. Per the germline V gene, CDR1 is SGHRS and CDR2 is YFSETQ. The junction had 3 bases not matched to a gene; V was cut back by 4 bases and J by 1 base. As DNA, the CDR3 is TGCGCCAGCAGCCCCGGGACAGGGAACACTGAAGCTTTCTTT. This sequence encodes CASSPGTGNTEAFF. Based on the CDR3 plus reference TRBV5-1 and TRBJ1-1, the full variable domain is KAGVTQTPRYLIKTRGQQVTLSCSPISGHRSVSWYQQTPGQGLQFLFEYFSETQRNKGNFPGRFSGRQFSNSRSEMNVSTLELGDSALYLCASSPGTGNTEAFFGQGTRLTVV.

The chain has TRBV5-4 and TRBJ1-4; D gene uncertain. In germline, CDR1 is SGHNT, CDR2 YYREEE (reference sequence). The CDR3 runs to 13 residues. With 0 bases removed from V and 5 bases from J, the gap between germline ends came to 5 bases. CDR3 loop: CASSLAGNEKLFF. The DNA for the CDR3 is TGTGCCAGCAGCTTGGCCGGGAATGAAAAACTGTTTTTT. Supplemented by reference TRBV5-4 and TRBJ1-4, the full variable domain reads ETGVTQSPTHLIKTRGQQVTLRCSSQSGHNTVSWYQQALGQGPQFIFQYYREEENGRGNFPPRFSGLQFPNYSSELNVNALELDDSALYLCASSLAGNEKLFFGSGTQLSVL.

The chain couples TRBV6-1 to TRBJ2-7; D unclear. Between the trimmed V and J ends, which lost 0 bases and 7 bases, there was a span of 10 bases. The CDR3 has 13 amino acids. The germline V gene encodes CDR1 MNHNS and CDR2 SASEGT. CDR3 in amino acids: CASSEARPTEQYF. For the CDR3, the DNA is TGTGCCAGCAGTGAAGCCCGTCCTACTGAGCAGTACTTC.

The chain recombines TRBV7-9 with TRBJ2-1; 8 bases are shared with TRBD2. V lost 3 bases and J lost 6; bases outside the gene matches: 4. The CDR3 has 14 residues. CDR1 SEHNR and CDR2 FQNEAQ come from the germline V gene (reference sequence). CDR3 nucleotide sequence: TGTGCCAGCAGCTTCGGCGGGAGGACCAATGAGCAGTTCTTC. Protein: CASSFGGRTNEQFF.

The chain employs TRBV10-1 and TRBJ2-7, with D unresolved. Germline CDR1 WNHNN, CDR2 SYGVQD (reference sequence). The CDR3 contains 14 residues. Deletions cut 0 bases from V and 1 base from J, with 7 bases between. DNA for the CDR3: TGCGCCAGCAGTGAGTCGACGGGTTCCTACGAGCAGTACTTC. This gives the protein CASSESTGSYEQYF.

The CDR3 loop reads CASSLGQTEAFF. The CDR3 DNA is TGCGCCAGCAGCTTGGGACAGACAGAAGCTTTCTTT. The chain recombines TRBV5-1 with TRBJ1-1, with a possible D match to TRBD1 (5 bases). Trimming cost V 0 bases and J 8 bases, with 8 bases left between them. CDR1 is SGHRS and CDR2 is YFSETQ in the germline V gene. The length of the CDR3 is 12 residues.

The chain has TRBV18 and TRBJ1-1, with 11 nucleotides matching TRBD1. Germline CDR1 is KGHSH and CDR2 is LQKENI. Unmatched junction bases numbered 0, after V lost 2 bases and J lost 7 bases. The CDR3 runs 13 residues. CDR3 nucleotides: TGTGCCAGCTCACCAGGGACAGGGGGTGAAGCTTTCTTT. Translation gives CASSPGTGGEAFF. Drawing the rest from reference TRBV18 and TRBJ1-1, the complete variable domain is NAGVMQNPRHLVRRRGQEARLRCSPMKGHSHVYWYRQLPEEGLKFMVYLQKENIIDESGMPKERFSAEFPKEGPSILRIQQVVRGDSAAYFCASSPGTGGEAFFGQGTRLTVV.

J is TRBJ1-6 and V is TRBV27; TRBD1 might be the D (5 bases). The germline V gene encodes CDR1 MNHEY and CDR2 SMNVEV (reference sequence). V lost 2 bases and J 8 bases, leaving 16 bases between the germline ends. The CDR3 has 16 amino acids. DNA of the CDR3: TGTGCCAGCAGTTTAGGTCCCGGCAGGGTCGATTCACCCCTCCACTTT. This codes for CASSLGPGRVDSPLHF.

This sequence joins TRBV29-1 and TRBJ2-1, with 8 positions matching TRBD1. The length of the CDR3 is 14 residues. Trimming cost V 7 bases and J 4 bases; bases outside gene matches: 9. Germline CDR1 and CDR2: SQVTM and ANQGSEA. DNA for the CDR3: TGCAGCGCCTACCAGGGGGCAGGATACAATGAGCAGTTCTTC. Protein sequence: CSAYQGAGYNEQFF.

The chain joins TRBV7-2 to TRBJ2-7, with 9 nucleotides matching TRBD2. The germline gives CDR1 SGHTA, CDR2 FQGNSA. V shed 4 bases and J 0 bases; nucleotides not matched to a gene: 4. This CDR3 region has 15 residues. CDR3: CASSSSGVVSYEQYF. CDR3 in DNA: TGTGCCAGCAGCTCTAGCGGGGTCGTCTCCTACGAGCAGTACTTC.

This clone appeared a few times. The rearrangement links TRBV19 to TRBJ1-2, with TRBD1 matching 8 bases. V lost 6 bases, J lost 7 bases, and 13 bases stayed unmatched. CDR3 length: 15 amino acids. CDR1 LNHDA and CDR2 SQIVND come from the germline V gene (reference sequence). This CDR3 reads CASSSGGQAKGGYTF. The CDR3 DNA reads TGTGCCAGTAGCTCCGGGGGACAGGCCAAAGGTGGCTACACCTTC.

V gene TRBV27 combines with J gene TRBJ1-1; 8 positions agree with TRBD1. The junction had 8 bases not matched to a gene; V was cut back by 7 bases and J by 1 base. The CDR3 covers 15 residues. Germline values: CDR1 MNHEY, CDR2 SMNVEV (reference sequence). The CDR3 is CASTPGGAKNTEAFF. In nucleotides, the CDR3 is TGTGCCAGCACCCCAGGGGGCGCGAAGAACACTGAAGCTTTCTTT.

Only one count was recorded for this clone. This chain connects TRBV7-3 to TRBJ2-1, with a tentative D call TRBD2 (5 bases). Trimming removed 6 bases at V and 4 bases at J, with 10 bases between. The CDR3 extends over 13 amino acids. Looked up from germline, CDR1 is SGHTA and CDR2 is FQGTGA. The CDR3 spells CASRRDSYNEQFF. CDR3 nucleotides: TGTGCCAGCAGGAGGGATTCATACAATGAGCAGTTCTTC.